A selection of T cell receptor beta chains follows, all from one sample in a study of cytomegalovirus exposure and HLA in healthy donors. Only in-frame clones appear in the TCRdb table, and some are missing; sequencing was by immunoSEQ multiplex PCR. The sample holds about 330,000 clones, 86% seen once. The specimen was PBMCs. Receptor source: a woman between 18 and 29 years old in good health and CMV-seronegative. Each CDR3 is given with its conserved first and last residue. D genes are given only for firm matches. Where a row states a size, it is once, few, many or the class of an expanded clone; other rows omit it.

CDR3 length	clone size	D gene	V gene	J gene	CDR3 DNA	CDR3 protein
13	.	.	TRBV7-2	TRBJ1-5	TGTGCCAGCAGCTCGACAGATCGTCAGCCCCAGCATTTT	CASSSTDRQPQHF
17	.	.	TRBV18	TRBJ1-4	TGTGCCAGCTCACCACCGGTGGGACTCTTGGGGGATGAAAAACTGTTTTTT	CASSPPVGLLGDEKLFF
17	.	TRBD1	TRBV27	TRBJ1-2	TGTGCCAGCAGTTTATACCTTTCGGGACAGGGGTTTGGTGGCTACACCTTC	CASSLYLSGQGFGGYTF
16	.	TRBD1	TRBV7-6	TRBJ2-5	TGTGCCAGCAGCTTAGGGGACAGGAGTTTTCAAGAGACCCAGTACTTC	CASSLGDRSFQETQYF
14	.	.	TRBV9	TRBJ1-2	TGTGCCAGCAGCGCCGGGGGGGACTACTATGGCTACACCTTC	CASSAGGDYYGYTF
16	.	TRBD2	TRBV5-1	TRBJ2-3	TGCGCCAGTACTAGCGGGAGGGCGATAAGCACAGATACGCAGTATTTT	CASTSGRAISTDTQYF
15	.	TRBD2	TRBV7-2	TRBJ2-7	TGTGCCAGCAGCTCCAGCGGGGGCCGATCCTACGAGCAGTACTTC	CASSSSGGRSYEQYF
15	few	TRBD1	TRBV7-2	TRBJ1-5	TGTGCCAGCAGCTCGGACAGGGCGAAGAGTCAGCCCCAGCATTTT	CASSSDRAKSQPQHF
15	once	.	TRBV27	TRBJ2-1	TGTGCCAGCAGTTTGACTTCAGCTCCGATCAATGAGCAGTTCTTC	CASSLTSAPINEQFF
15	few	.	TRBV5-1	TRBJ2-5	TGCGCCAGCAGCTTCACAGGGACGAATCAAGAGACCCAGTACTTC	CASSFTGTNQETQYF
12	.	.	TRBV5-8	TRBJ1-1	TGTGCCAGCAGCTTGAGGGGGATTGAAGCTTTCTTT	CASSLRGIEAFF
15	few	.	TRBV6-1	TRBJ2-1	TGTGCCAGCAGTGAAGTTGCGGGCCCCCACAATGAGCAGTTCTTC	CASSEVAGPHNEQFF
14	.	.	TRBV5-1	TRBJ2-7	TGCGCCAGCAGCTTGGAAGGGGACTCCTACGAGCAGTACTTC	CASSLEGDSYEQYF
12	.	.	TRBV25-1	TRBJ1-3	TGTGCCAGCAGCCCCTGGTCGGACACCATATATTTT	CASSPWSDTIYF
14	once	.	TRBV7-2	TRBJ2-7	TGTGCCAGCAGCTTGGCGAGCGCCTCCTACGAGCAGTACTTC	CASSLASASYEQYF
12	.	.	TRBV12-5	TRBJ1-2	TGTGCTAGTGGTCCGGTTAACTATGGCTACACCTTC	CASGPVNYGYTF
15	.	.	TRBV4-3	TRBJ2-7	TGCGCCAGCAGCCAAGATACTAGCATCGGGTACGAGCAGTACTTC	CASSQDTSIGYEQYF